Below, 32 T cell receptor beta chains from the same sample are listed, as sequenced in a study of blood T cell repertoires in COVID-19. Sequenced by immunoSEQ multiplex PCR; TCRdb stores in-frame clones only, minus some. The sample records roughly 360,000 clones, around 86% being singletons. Sequenced: PBMCs or T cells enriched from blood (not recorded which). Receptors were obtained from a woman between 45 and 60 years old who had recovered from COVID-19.

The chain combines TRBV6-2 or TRBV6-3 with TRBJ2-1, with TRBD2 identical over 9 bases. The CDR3 contains 14 residues. V shed 5 bases and J 4 bases; nucleotides not matched to a gene: 3. The germline V gene has CDR1 MNHEY and CDR2 SVGEGT. CDR3: CASSLLAGYNEQFF. CDR3 nucleotides: TGTGCCAGCAGTCTACTAGCGGGTTACAATGAGCAGTTCTTC.

The chain is built from TRBV9 and TRBJ1-1; D gene ambiguous. V was trimmed by 0 bases and J by 0 bases, leaving 9 bases between them. The CDR3 is 15 amino acids. The germline V gene has CDR1 SGDLS and CDR2 YYNGEE. Here the CDR3 DNA reads TGTGCCAGCAGCGTAGCATCGACTTTGAACACTGAAGCTTTCTTT. Translation gives CASSVASTLNTEAFF. Using reference TRBV9 and TRBJ1-1 for the parts outside the CDR3, the full variable domain is DSGVTQTPKHLITATGQRVTLRCSPRSGDLSVYWYQQSLDQGLQFLIQYYNGEERAKGNILERFSAQQFPDLHSELNLSSLELGDSALYFCASSVASTLNTEAFFGQGTRLTVV.

This clone was picked up a small number of times. The chain has TRBV5-1 and TRBJ1-4; maybe TRBD1 (6 bases). The germline gives CDR1 SGHRS, CDR2 YFSETQ. CDR3 size: 14 residues. V lost 1 base, J lost 5 bases, and 9 bases lay in between. CDR3 sequence: CASSLTGPNEKLFF. CDR3 DNA sequence: TGCGCCAGCAGCTTGACAGGGCCGAATGAAAAACTGTTTTTT.

This chain joins TRBV11-3 and TRBJ2-2; D remains unclear. V lost 5 bases, J lost 4 bases, and 5 bases lay in between. Germline V CDR1 and CDR2: SGHNT, YENEEA. The CDR3 spans 12 residues. The CDR3 is CASSPFTGELFF. In nucleotides, the CDR3 is TGTGCCAGCAGCCCCTTCACCGGGGAGCTGTTTTTT.

This clone is a singleton in its sample. The chain uses TRBV5-1 and TRBJ1-6; D is unresolved. Germline V CDR1 and CDR2: SGHRS, YFSETQ. This CDR3 has 14 amino acids. Between the trimmed V and J ends, which lost 5 bases and 7 bases, there was a span of 13 bases. The CDR3 protein is CASSGGQVNSPLHF. In nucleotides, the CDR3 is TGCGCCAGCAGTGGTGGGCAGGTGAATTCACCCCTCCACTTT.

There are a few counts of this clone. The chain joins TRBV9 to TRBJ2-2, with TRBD1 matching over 9 bases. Germline values: CDR1 SGDLS, CDR2 YYNGEE. V was pared by 1 base and J by 8 bases, with 9 bases of the junction left unmatched. The CDR3 covers 16 residues. CDR3 amino acids: CASSVHQGTGLGELFF. In DNA form, the CDR3 reads TGTGCCAGCAGCGTACACCAGGGGACAGGGTTAGGGGAGCTGTTTTTT. Drawing the rest from reference TRBV9 and TRBJ2-2, the complete variable domain is DSGVTQTPKHLITATGQRVTLRCSPRSGDLSVYWYQQSLDQGLQFLIQYYNGEERAKGNILERFSAQQFPDLHSELNLSSLELGDSALYFCASSVHQGTGLGELFFGEGSRLTVL.

The chain combines TRBV7-9 with TRBJ1-1, with 7 nucleotides matching TRBD1. The CDR3 loop spans 13 amino acids. Germline CDR1 SEHNR, CDR2 FQNEAQ (reference sequence). V trimming: 6 bases; J trimming: 2 bases; junction bases outside the gene matches: 3. The CDR3 DNA reads TGTGCCAGCAGACAGGGGATTAACACTGAAGCTTTCTTT. The encoded protein is CASRQGINTEAFF.

The J gene is TRBJ2-1, the V gene TRBV18; 7 bases are shared with TRBD2. The CDR3 contains 13 residues. In germline, CDR1 is KGHSH, CDR2 LQKENI. The J segment lost 6 bases and the V segment lost 3 bases, leaving 2 bases of the junction unmatched. The CDR3 here is CASSPTGGNEQFF. The CDR3 DNA is TGTGCCAGCTCACCTACGGGGGGCAATGAGCAGTTCTTC.

The chain joins TRBV7-9 to TRBJ2-3; no reliable D call. This CDR3 is 14 amino acids long. Per germline, CDR1 SEHNR and CDR2 FQNEAQ (reference sequence). V was shortened by 1 base and J by 2 bases, with 7 bases between the two germline ends. Here the CDR3 reads CASSLDTNTDTQYF. The CDR3, as DNA: TGTGCCAGCAGCTTAGACACTAACACAGATACGCAGTATTTT. Combining the CDR3 with reference TRBV7-9 and TRBJ2-3 gives the whole variable domain DTGVSQNPRHKITKRGQNVTFRCDPISEHNRLYWYRQTLGQGPEFLTYFQNEAQLEKSRLLSDRFSAERPKGSFSTLEIQRTEQGDSAMYLCASSLDTNTDTQYFGPGTRLTVL.

The chain has TRBV4-2 and TRBJ1-2; 9 positions match TRBD1. V lost 0 bases and J lost 8; bases outside the gene matches: 10. There are 16 residues in the CDR3. CDR1 LGHNA and CDR2 YNFKEQ come from the germline V gene. In DNA, the CDR3 is TGTGCCAGCAGCCAAGATATGGGACAGGGTGTATTCGGCTACACCTTC. It codes for CASSQDMGQGVFGYTF.

The chain is built from TRBV27 and TRBJ2-1; weak D call: TRBD1 (6 bases). V dropped 5 bases and J dropped 7 bases, with 21 bases sitting between them. The CDR3 has 16 residues. Germline CDR1 is MNHEY and CDR2 is SMNVEV (reference sequence). The CDR3 loop reads CASSPSIYRQVNEQFF. For the CDR3, the DNA is TGTGCCAGCAGTCCAAGTATCTACAGACAGGTAAATGAGCAGTTCTTC.

This chain links TRBV11-3 with TRBJ2-7; D is unclear. V dropped 2 bases and J dropped 4 bases, with 9 bases sitting between them. Per the germline V gene, CDR1 is SGHNT and CDR2 is YENEEA. The CDR3 covers 13 residues. The CDR3: CASSLSTEYEQYF. Written as DNA, the CDR3 is TGTGCCAGCAGCTTAAGTACGGAGTACGAGCAGTACTTC.

V and J are TRBV6-2 or TRBV6-3 and TRBJ2-1; 9 positions match TRBD2. CDR3 size: 16 residues. CDR1 and CDR2 from the germline V gene are MNHEY and SVGEGT. J gave up 6 bases and V 4 bases, and 10 bases lay outside the gene matches. Here the CDR3 reads CASSSLGAGGPNEQFF. The CDR3 DNA follows: TGTGCCAGCAGTTCCCTTGGAGCGGGAGGCCCCAATGAGCAGTTCTTC.

This sequence joins TRBV9 and TRBJ2-4; D is ambiguous. CDR3 length: 14 amino acids. V lost 4 bases, J lost 1 base, and 9 bases lay in between. Germline CDR1 SGDLS, CDR2 YYNGEE. The CDR3 nucleotides read TGTGCCAGCAGCCCCCACGGGGCCAAAAACATTCAGTACTTC. It encodes CASSPHGAKNIQYF.

This chain connects TRBV5-1 to TRBJ1-1, with 8 bases that match TRBD1. V trimming: 4 bases; J trimming: 2 bases; junction bases outside the gene matches: 7. Germline CDR1 and CDR2: SGHRS and YFSETQ. The CDR3 covers 15 residues. CDR3 sequence reads: CASSEGQVPNTEAFF. The DNA of the CDR3 is TGCGCCAGCAGCGAGGGACAGGTGCCCAACACTGAAGCTTTCTTT.

This clone was seen once. The V call is TRBV5-1, the J call TRBJ1-2; 8 bases map to TRBD1. This CDR3 is 18 amino acids long. V lost 5 bases, J lost 2 bases, and 17 bases stayed unmatched. CDR1 and CDR2 from the germline V gene are SGHRS and YFSETQ. The CDR3 reads CASSLRSPGTGLNYGYTF. CDR3 DNA sequence: TGCGCCAGCAGTTTGAGGTCCCCCGGGACAGGTCTCAACTATGGCTACACCTTC. Complete variable domain (other parts from reference TRBV5-1 and TRBJ1-2): KAGVTQTPRYLIKTRGQQVTLSCSPISGHRSVSWYQQTPGQGLQFLFEYFSETQRNKGNFPGRFSGRQFSNSRSEMNVSTLELGDSALYLCASSLRSPGTGLNYGYTFGSGTRLTVV.

CDR3 nucleotide sequence: TGTGGGAGCTACCCTAACGGGACAGCAAGCAATCAGCCCCAGCATTTT. Protein product: CGSYPNGTASNQPQHF. V gene TRBV24-1 combines with J gene TRBJ1-5; the match to TRBD1 covers 7 bases. The CDR3 runs 16 residues. Germline V gives CDR1 KGHDR, CDR2 SFDVKD.

The chain joins TRBV2 to TRBJ1-2; the D gene is possibly TRBD1 (5 bases). The CDR3 runs 14 residues. Germline CDR1 reads SNHLY; CDR2 reads FYNNEI. V was shortened by 6 bases and J by 6 bases, with 17 bases between the two germline ends. The CDR3 DNA reads as TGTGCCAGCAGCACCCAGGGAGGGCTGGATGGCTACACCTTC. This codes for CASSTQGGLDGYTF.

The V gene is TRBV5-4, the J gene TRBJ2-7; TRBD1 aligns across 7 bases. Germline CDR1 is SGHNT and CDR2 is YYREEE (reference sequence). V lost 4 bases to trimming and J lost 0 bases; unmatched junction nucleotides: 10. CDR3 length: 16 amino acids. The DNA for the CDR3 is TGTGCCAGCAGCCCCGACAGGGCCCCCCACTCCTACGAGCAGTACTTC. Translation: CASSPDRAPHSYEQYF.

The DNA of the CDR3 is TGTGCCAGCAGCTTAAGGAAGGAGGGAACGGGCAATGAGCAGTTCTTC. Translated, it gives CASSLRKEGTGNEQFF. V is TRBV7-3 and J is TRBJ2-1, with D perhaps matching TRBD2 (6 bases). The CDR3 is 16 residues long. Germline CDR1 is SGHTA and CDR2 is FQGTGA. Trimming stripped 1 base from V and 6 bases from J, with 16 bases between. Full variable domain (outside the CDR3, taken from reference TRBV7-3 and TRBJ2-1): GAGVSQTPSNKVTEKGKYVELRCDPISGHTALYWYRQSLGQGPEFLIYFQGTGAADDSGLPNDRFFAVRPEGSVSTLKIQRTERGDSAVYLCASSLRKEGTGNEQFFGPGTRLTVL.

The J gene is TRBJ2-1, the V gene TRBV14; 10 positions match TRBD2. The length of the CDR3 is 17 residues. With V trimmed by 0 bases and J by 4 bases, 6 bases remained unmatched. Germline-derived CDR1 and CDR2 are SGHDN and FVKESK. The CDR3 loop reads CASSQDEASGRYNEQFF. CDR3 DNA sequence: TGTGCCAGCAGCCAAGATGAGGCTAGCGGGAGATACAATGAGCAGTTCTTC.

The rearrangement links TRBV9 to TRBJ1-2, with D perhaps matching TRBD1 (6 bases). CDR3 size: 15 residues. V lost 3 bases, J lost 5 bases, and 17 bases lay in between. CDR1 SGDLS and CDR2 YYNGEE come from the germline V gene. CDR3 amino acids: CASSASPGQPYGYTF. Written as DNA, the CDR3 is TGTGCCAGCAGCGCCTCGCCGGGACAACCGTATGGCTACACCTTC.

The chain is built from TRBV6-2 or TRBV6-3 and TRBJ1-3; a possible D gene is TRBD1 (5 bases). CDR3 length: 16 residues. Per the germline V gene, CDR1 is MNHEY and CDR2 is SVGEGT. Trimming shortened V by 5 bases and J by 2 bases, and 16 bases separated the two germline ends. The CDR3 here is CASSHGGIKAGNTIYF. As DNA, the CDR3 is TGTGCCAGCAGTCACGGGGGGATCAAAGCTGGAAACACCATATATTTT.

The rearrangement links TRBV7-2 to TRBJ2-3; D not resolved. The V and J ends lost 3 bases and 2 bases respectively, with 9 bases between them. CDR3 size: 14 residues. Per germline, CDR1 SGHTA and CDR2 FQGNSA. CDR3 amino acids: CASSFDAPTDTQYF. CDR3 in DNA: TGTGCCAGCAGCTTCGATGCGCCCACAGATACGCAGTATTTT.

The chain has TRBV6-5 and TRBJ1-1; D is ambiguous. This CDR3 is 14 amino acids long. Germline V lookup: CDR1 MNHEY, CDR2 SVGAGI. V lost 7 bases to trimming and J lost 4 bases, with 16 bases between them. The CDR3 sequence: CASNSGWRGTEAFF. CDR3 coding DNA: TGTGCCAGCAATTCGGGGTGGCGGGGCACTGAAGCTTTCTTT.

J is TRBJ2-2 and V is TRBV5-1; 11 bases are a match to TRBD2. Losses at the gene ends were 2 bases for V and 0 bases for J; bases not matched to a gene: 6. The germline CDR1 and CDR2 sequences are SGHRS and YFSETQ. CDR3 length: 18 residues. CDR3 in amino acids: CASSLNPSGGSNTGELFF. The CDR3 bases are TGCGCCAGCAGCTTAAACCCTAGCGGGGGGTCGAACACCGGGGAGCTGTTTTTT.

V gene TRBV7-9 combines with J gene TRBJ2-7; no reliable D call. Trimming took off 5 bases at V and 3 bases at J, with 5 bases between the two ends. The germline V gene has CDR1 SEHNR and CDR2 FQNEAQ (reference sequence). This CDR3 has 11 amino acids. The CDR3 spells CASSADYEQYF. The CDR3 bases are TGTGCCAGCAGCGCAGACTACGAGCAGTACTTC.

This chain connects TRBV10-3 to TRBJ1-3, with TRBD1 matching 8 bases. This CDR3 comprises 19 residues. V lost 2 bases to trimming and J lost 0 bases; unmatched junction nucleotides: 12. The germline CDR1 and CDR2 sequences are ENHRY and SYGVKD. The CDR3 nucleotides are TGTGCCATCAGTGAGAGACAGGGGCCTATGGGGTTCTCTGGAAACACCATATATTTT. Translated: CAISERQGPMGFSGNTIYF.

V usage is TRBV30 and J usage is TRBJ1-1; TRBD1 matches 10 bases. Germline assignment: CDR1 GTSNPN and CDR2 SVGIG (reference sequence). The CDR3 spans 13 residues. The chain's CDR3 is CAFVRDRGTEAFF. For the CDR3, the DNA is TGTGCTTTTGTCCGGGACAGGGGTACTGAAGCTTTCTTT.

This clone is a singleton in its sample. The chain joins TRBV5-1 to TRBJ2-2, with D possibly matching TRBD1 (6 bases). V lost 6 bases, J lost 6 bases, and 21 bases lay in between. The CDR3 sequence is 16 residues long. CDR1 SGHRS and CDR2 YFSETQ come from the germline V gene. CDR3 in amino acids: CASTFGQRQDPGELFF. The CDR3 DNA is TGCGCCAGCACTTTCGGACAGCGTCAGGATCCCGGGGAGCTGTTTTTT.

The J gene is TRBJ1-2, the V gene TRBV10-3; D unresolved. Germline lookup yields CDR1 ENHRY and CDR2 SYGVKD. V lost 3 bases and J 0 bases, leaving 8 bases between the germline ends. CDR3 length equals 14 residues. The DNA for the CDR3 is TGTGCCATCAGTGATTCAGGTACTAACTATGGCTACACCTTC. Translating it yields CAISDSGTNYGYTF.

A word on this clone: This may be a read error, as it is one base from a much larger clone. The chain is built from TRBV7-9 and TRBJ2-6; D is unresolved. Trimming cost V 5 bases and J 2 bases, with 4 bases left between them. Germline V gives CDR1 SEHNR, CDR2 FQNEAQ (reference sequence). The CDR3 extends over 13 amino acids. The CDR3 nucleotides are TGTGCCAGCAGCCGGGCTGGGGCCAACGTCCTGACTTTC. Protein: CASSRAGANVLTF. Looking up the rest from reference TRBV7-9 and TRBJ2-6 gives the full variable domain: DTGVSQNPRHKITKRGQNVTFRCDPISEHNRLYWYRQTLGQGPEFLTYFQNEAQLEKSRLLSDRFSAERPKGSFSTLEIQRTEQGDSAMYLCASSRAGANVLTFGAGSRLTVL.